This T cell receptor (beta chain) is from a study of blood T cell repertoires in COVID-19. Sequenced by immunoSEQ multiplex PCR; TCRdb stores in-frame clones only, minus some. This sample yields approximately 97,000 clones, of which approximately 86% are seen a single time; about 2.9% belongs to the top ten. The germline V gene has CDR1 MNHEY and CDR2 SMNVEV (reference sequence). CDR3 length: 13 amino acids. V was cut by 5 bases and J by 8 bases, with 15 bases left in between. Sequenced sample: peripheral blood. V and J are TRBV27 and TRBJ1-2, with D maybe TRBD1 (6 bases). This TCR came from a man aged 50-59 years with active or convalescent COVID-19. The CDR3 DNA follows: TGTGCCAGCAGTGGCGAACAGGGCAGGGGCTACACCTTC. Protein: CASSGEQGRGYTF.